This TCR beta chain was recovered during a study of T cells after yellow fever vaccination. This clonotype was seen a few times. TCRdb re-analysed the 5' RACE reads in MiXCR, keeping a single row per CDR3 protein. Of 300,000 to 350,000 distinct CDR3 sequences listed, 4% are singletons. The CDR3 runs 12 residues. Germline CDR1 is SGHRS and CDR2 is YFSETQ. The ends were cut back, 5 bases at V and 12 bases at J, with 18 bases in the middle. This rearrangement joins TRBV5-1 to TRBJ2-7; D may be TRBD1 (5 bases). Sequenced here: PBMCs, sampled 5 days after the yellow fever booster vaccination. The receptor was isolated from a man aged 18 to 30 who received the YFV17D yellow fever vaccine. CDR3 DNA: TGCGCCAGCAGACCCACTGGGGCAGAGATGTACGTC. Amino acids: CASRPTGAEMYV.